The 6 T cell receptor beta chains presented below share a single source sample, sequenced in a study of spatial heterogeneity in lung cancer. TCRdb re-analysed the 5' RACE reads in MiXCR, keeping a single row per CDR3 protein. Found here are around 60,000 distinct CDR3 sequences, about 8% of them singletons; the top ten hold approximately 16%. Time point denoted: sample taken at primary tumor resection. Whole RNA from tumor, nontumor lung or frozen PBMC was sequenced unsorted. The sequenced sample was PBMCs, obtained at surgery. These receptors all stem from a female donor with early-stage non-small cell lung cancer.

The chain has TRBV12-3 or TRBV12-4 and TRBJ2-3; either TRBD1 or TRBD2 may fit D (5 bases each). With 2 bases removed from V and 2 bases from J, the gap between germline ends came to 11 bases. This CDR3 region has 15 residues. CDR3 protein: CASSLLGDFTDTQYF. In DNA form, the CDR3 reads TGTGCCAGCAGTTTATTGGGGGATTTCACAGATACGCAGTATTTT.

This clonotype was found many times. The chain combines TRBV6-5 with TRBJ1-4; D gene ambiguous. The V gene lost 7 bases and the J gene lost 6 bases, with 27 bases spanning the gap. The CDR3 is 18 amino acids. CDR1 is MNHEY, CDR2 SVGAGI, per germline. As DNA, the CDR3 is TGTGCCAGCAAGCGGGGTTTGTCAACCTCGATCGAGGATGAAAAACTGTTTTTT. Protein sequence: CASKRGLSTSIEDEKLFF.

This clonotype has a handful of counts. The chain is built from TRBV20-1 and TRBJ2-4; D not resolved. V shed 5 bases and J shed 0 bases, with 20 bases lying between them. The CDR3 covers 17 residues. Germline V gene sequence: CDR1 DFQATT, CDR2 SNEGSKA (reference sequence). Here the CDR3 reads CSAFGNTFNLAKNIQYF. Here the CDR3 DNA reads TGCAGTGCTTTTGGGAACACTTTCAACCTAGCCAAAAACATTCAGTACTTC.

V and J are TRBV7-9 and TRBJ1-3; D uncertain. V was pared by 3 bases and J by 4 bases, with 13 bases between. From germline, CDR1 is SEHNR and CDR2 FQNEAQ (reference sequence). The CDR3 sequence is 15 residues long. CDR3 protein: CASSFAVGLGNTIYF. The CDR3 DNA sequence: TGTGCCAGCAGCTTCGCTGTGGGCCTAGGAAACACCATATATTTT.

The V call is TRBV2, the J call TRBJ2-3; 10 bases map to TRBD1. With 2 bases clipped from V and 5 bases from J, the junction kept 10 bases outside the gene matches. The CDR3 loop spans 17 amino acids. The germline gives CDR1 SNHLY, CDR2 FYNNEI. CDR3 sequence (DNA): TGTGCCAGCAGTGAACTAGCCGGGACAGGGGTCGGAGATACGCAGTATTTT. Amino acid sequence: CASSELAGTGVGDTQYF.

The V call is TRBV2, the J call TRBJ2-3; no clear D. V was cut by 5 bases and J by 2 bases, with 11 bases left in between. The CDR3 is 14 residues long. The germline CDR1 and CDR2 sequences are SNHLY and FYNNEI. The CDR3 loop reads CASSRQLITDTQYF. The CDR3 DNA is TGTGCCAGCAGTCGCCAGTTGATCACAGATACGCAGTATTTT.